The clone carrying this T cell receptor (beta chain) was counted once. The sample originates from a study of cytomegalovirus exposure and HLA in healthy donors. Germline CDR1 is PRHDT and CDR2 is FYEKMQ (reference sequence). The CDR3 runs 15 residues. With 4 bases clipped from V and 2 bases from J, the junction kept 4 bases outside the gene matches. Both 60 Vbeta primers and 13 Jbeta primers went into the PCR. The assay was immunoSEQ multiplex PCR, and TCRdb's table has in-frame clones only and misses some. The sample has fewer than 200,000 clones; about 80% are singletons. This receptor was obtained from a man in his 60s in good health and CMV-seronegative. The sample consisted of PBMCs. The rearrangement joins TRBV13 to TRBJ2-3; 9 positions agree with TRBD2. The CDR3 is CASSSTSGNTDTQYF. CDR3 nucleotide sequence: TGTGCCAGCAGCTCGACTAGCGGAAACACAGATACGCAGTATTTT.